The 30 T cell receptor beta chains presented below share a single source sample, sequenced in a study of cytomegalovirus exposure and HLA in healthy donors. The PCR was carried out with 60 Vbeta primers and 13 Jbeta primers. Clones were read by immunoSEQ multiplex PCR, and TCRdb kept only the in-frame ones, dropping some. The table records more than 140,000 clones, more than 65% of them present only once. Sequencing was carried out using PBMCs. The source is a man aged 25 to 40 in good health and CMV-seropositive.

This sequence joins TRBV6-5 and TRBJ1-1, with 8 bases that match TRBD1. CDR3 length equals 15 residues. Germline assignment: CDR1 MNHEY and CDR2 SVGAGI. The ends lost 2 bases at V and 1 base at J; junction bases unmatched: 3. The DNA of the CDR3 is TGTGCCAGCAGTTACGGGACAGGCCCGAACACTGAAGCTTTCTTT. Translated: CASSYGTGPNTEAFF.

The chain combines TRBV5-6 with TRBJ2-6, with TRBD1 matching over 7 bases. The V and J ends lost 4 bases and 11 bases, in that order; junction bases with no gene match: 12. The length of the CDR3 is 15 residues. Per the germline V gene, CDR1 is SGHDT and CDR2 is YYEEEE. The CDR3 protein is CASSGDRDRADVLTF. The CDR3 bases are TGTGCCAGCAGCGGGGACCGGGACAGAGCTGACGTCCTGACTTTC.

This rearrangement joins TRBV7-2 to TRBJ2-5, with unresolved D. V shed 0 bases and J shed 5 bases, with 10 bases lying between them. Germline assignment: CDR1 SGHTA and CDR2 FQGNSA. There are 14 residues in the CDR3. The CDR3: CASSLAAPRETQYF. CDR3 nucleotides: TGTGCCAGCAGCTTAGCGGCGCCGAGGGAGACCCAGTACTTC.

The chain joins TRBV6-5 to TRBJ1-5; TRBD1 is a possible D gene (6 bases). The length of the CDR3 is 15 residues. Trimming removed 6 bases from V and 4 bases from J, with 16 bases in between. Germline V gene data show CDR1 as MNHEY and CDR2 as SVGAGI. In nucleotides, the CDR3 is TGTGCCAGCAGCTACGGGGGCCAGGGGAATCAGCCCCAGCATTTT. Encoded protein: CASSYGGQGNQPQHF.

In this sample, this clone turned up once. J is TRBJ2-5 and V is TRBV28; 8 positions agree with TRBD1. The J call may be in error: the DNA end matches TRBJ2-7 better. Germline CDR1 is MDHEN and CDR2 is SYDVKM. The CDR3 contains 15 residues. CDR3 sequence: CASSARTGTSYEQYF. Here the CDR3 DNA reads TGTGCCAGCAGTGCCAGGACAGGGACGTCCTACGAGCAGTACTTC.

The chain links TRBV4-2 to TRBJ2-6, with 7 bases lining up with TRBD2. CDR1 is LGHNA and CDR2 is YNFKEQ in the germline V gene. Unmatched junction bases numbered 4, after V lost 5 bases and J lost 3 bases. The CDR3 runs to 15 residues. CDR3 in amino acids: CASSSRESGANVLTF. DNA of the CDR3: TGTGCCAGCAGCTCGCGGGAGAGTGGGGCCAACGTCCTGACTTTC.

This clone was picked up a small number of times. This rearrangement joins TRBV11-3 to TRBJ2-5; TRBD1 is a possible D gene (6 bases). This CDR3 is 13 amino acids long. The germline V gene has CDR1 SGHNT and CDR2 YENEEA. Deletions cut 5 bases from V and 4 bases from J, with 11 bases between. The CDR3 spells CASSRGQRETQYF. Here the CDR3 DNA reads TGTGCCAGCAGCCGAGGACAGCGAGAGACCCAGTACTTC. Together with reference TRBV11-3 and TRBJ2-5, the CDR3 gives the full variable domain: EAGVVQSPRYKIIEKKQPVAFWCNPISGHNTLYWYLQNLGQGPELLIRYENEEAVDDSQLPKDRFSAERLKGVDSTLKIQPAELGDSAVYLCASSRGQRETQYFGPGTRLLVL.

V gene TRBV2 combines with J gene TRBJ2-7, with unresolved D. The V gene's germline CDR1 is SNHLY and CDR2 FYNNEI. With 6 bases removed from V and 6 bases from J, the gap between germline ends came to 15 bases. The CDR3 has 13 residues. The CDR3 sequence: CASRSLIRVEQYF. CDR3 in DNA: TGTGCCAGCAGGAGCCTAATACGGGTCGAGCAGTACTTC.

V gene TRBV19 combines with J gene TRBJ1-5; D not resolved. V gave up 2 bases and J gave up 6 bases, with 8 bases separating them. Germline V lookup: CDR1 LNHDA, CDR2 SQIVND (reference sequence). The CDR3 spans 13 residues. CDR3 loop: CASSIMFGQPQHF. CDR3 nucleotide sequence: TGTGCCAGTAGTATAATGTTCGGTCAGCCCCAGCATTTT.

In DNA form, the CDR3 reads TGTGCCAGCAGCCACCTCGGGAGGCCTGAAGCTTTCTTT. Translated: CASSHLGRPEAFF. The gene calls are TRBV7-9 and TRBJ1-1; no clear D gene. Germline V lookup: CDR1 SEHNR, CDR2 FQNEAQ (reference sequence). Deletions cut 5 bases from V and 6 bases from J, with 13 bases between. The CDR3 totals 13 residues.

CDR3 sequence reads: CASSPRPSGIYEQYF. CDR3 nucleotides: TGTGCCAGCAGCCCAAGGCCTAGCGGGATCTACGAGCAGTACTTC. The chain recombines TRBV5-7 with TRBJ2-7, with 9 bases matching TRBD2. TRBV5-7 is assigned to the ORF class and has an uncertain function. J lost 3 bases, V lost 4 bases, and 8 bases had no gene match. There are 15 residues in the CDR3.

V usage is TRBV5-1 and J usage is TRBJ2-5, with unresolved D. Per germline, CDR1 SGHRS and CDR2 YFSETQ. V was cut by 0 bases and J by 2 bases, with 11 bases left in between. The CDR3 spans 15 residues. The CDR3 bases are TGCGCCAGCAGCTTGGCCTCAGTTAATCAAGAGACCCAGTACTTC. Protein: CASSLASVNQETQYF.

This chain uses TRBV7-2 with TRBJ2-5, with 10 bases lining up with TRBD2. CDR3 length equals 15 residues. J lost 4 bases, V lost 2 bases, and 4 bases had no gene match. Germline V gene data show CDR1 as SGHTA and CDR2 as FQGNSA. For the CDR3, the DNA is TGTGCCAGCAGCTTATCAGCGGGGGGGCCAGAGACCCAGTACTTC. Amino acid sequence: CASSLSAGGPETQYF.

CDR3 coding DNA: TGTGCCACCAGCAGCGACAGGGGTGGCAATCAGCCCCAGCATTTT. It translates to CATSSDRGGNQPQHF. The chain employs TRBV15 and TRBJ1-5, with TRBD1 identical over 8 bases. V was clipped by 3 bases and J by 2 bases; unmatched bases: 3. The CDR3 runs to 15 residues. CDR1 LNHNV and CDR2 YYDKDF come from the germline V gene (reference sequence).

The chain combines TRBV5-1 with TRBJ1-2; tentative D call: TRBD1 (5 bases). V gave up 7 bases and J gave up 7 bases, with 23 bases separating them. CDR1 is SGHRS and CDR2 is YFSETQ in the germline V gene. The CDR3 extends over 15 amino acids. CDR3 DNA: TGCGCCAGCGGTACTCCTGGGGGGGGTATCGGTGGCTACACCTTC. Translating it yields CASGTPGGGIGGYTF.

The V gene is TRBV19, the J gene TRBJ1-4; 8 nucleotides agree with TRBD1. With 6 bases clipped from V and 8 bases from J, the junction kept 11 bases outside the gene matches. CDR3 length equals 15 residues. The germline CDR1 and CDR2 sequences are LNHDA and SQIVND (reference sequence). DNA for the CDR3: TGTGCCAGTAGCATCGGGGACAGGATAGGAGAAAAACTGTTTTTT. Protein sequence: CASSIGDRIGEKLFF. The complete variable domain, with remaining parts taken from reference TRBV19 and TRBJ1-4, reads DGGITQSPKYLFRKEGQNVTLSCEQNLNHDAMYWYRQDPGQGLRLIYYSQIVNDFQKGDIAEGYSVSREKKESFPLTVTSAQKNPTAFYLCASSIGDRIGEKLFFGSGTQLSVL.

This rearrangement joins TRBV27 to TRBJ2-7; 11 bases agree with TRBD2. The CDR3 spans 15 residues. Germline V lookup: CDR1 MNHEY, CDR2 SMNVEV (reference sequence). J gave up 3 bases and V 1 base, and 2 bases lay outside the gene matches. The chain's CDR3 is CASSLFLAGGYEQYF. The CDR3 coding sequence is TGTGCCAGCAGTTTATTTCTAGCGGGGGGCTACGAGCAGTACTTC.

The gene calls are TRBV9 and TRBJ1-2; 7 positions match TRBD1. The CDR3 contains 14 residues. V gave up 0 bases and J gave up 2 bases; unmatched junction bases: 1. The germline gives CDR1 SGDLS, CDR2 YYNGEE. The DNA of the CDR3 is TGTGCCAGCAGCGTAGGGGGACAGAACTATGGCTACACCTTC. This translates into CASSVGGQNYGYTF.

The chain joins TRBV7-9 to TRBJ2-3, with 7 bases aligning to TRBD1. This CDR3 is built from 18 residues. The germline V gene has CDR1 SEHNR and CDR2 FQNEAQ (reference sequence). The V segment lost 2 bases and the J segment 0 bases; nucleotides outside the gene matches: 11. The CDR3 DNA reads TGTGCCAGCAGCTTAAAAACCATCGACAGGGTTAGCACAGATACGCAGTATTTT. It specifies CASSLKTIDRVSTDTQYF.

The chain has TRBV10-1 and TRBJ1-1; D gene uncertain. Germline V gene lookup returns CDR1 WNHNN and CDR2 SYGVQD (reference sequence). CDR3 length equals 13 residues. The V end was cut by 4 bases, the J end by 9 bases, with 15 bases between. The CDR3, as DNA: TGCGCCAGCAGTGTGCAGACTAGTGGACAAGCTTTCTTT. This codes for CASSVQTSGQAFF.

The chain is built from TRBV5-1 and TRBJ2-2; no clear D. The CDR3 length is 12 residues. The germline CDR1 and CDR2 sequences are SGHRS and YFSETQ. The germline V and J ends were trimmed by 1 base and 6 bases, with 4 bases remaining between them. The CDR3 loop reads CASSLLAGELFF. CDR3 DNA: TGCGCCAGCAGCTTGCTCGCCGGGGAGCTGTTTTTT.

The gene calls are TRBV10-1 and TRBJ1-4, with D tentatively TRBD1 (6 bases). Trimming cost V 10 bases and J 3 bases, with 12 bases left between them. Germline V gives CDR1 WNHNN, CDR2 SYGVQD (reference sequence). This CDR3 has 13 amino acids. In nucleotides, the CDR3 is TGCGCCATAGCGGGGGCACCTAATGAAAAACTGTTTTTT. Translating gives CAIAGAPNEKLFF.

The V and J genes are TRBV19 and TRBJ2-2; 8 bases line up with TRBD2. CDR3 length: 18 residues. Germline V gene data show CDR1 as LNHDA and CDR2 as SQIVND (reference sequence). V trimming: 3 bases; J trimming: 5 bases; junction bases outside the gene matches: 14. DNA of the CDR3: TGTGCCAGTAGTATTCTTTTCGGGGGGGCCGGTTCGACCGGGGAGCTGTTTTTT. Translating it yields CASSILFGGAGSTGELFF.

The V gene is TRBV7-2, the J gene TRBJ1-5; D remains ambiguous. Per germline, CDR1 SGHTA and CDR2 FQGNSA. The V end lost 2 bases, the J end lost 0 bases, and 8 bases lay between the germline ends. This CDR3 region has 15 residues. The CDR3 bases are TGTGCCAGCAGCTTAATACGGGATAGCAATCAGCCCCAGCATTTT. Translation gives CASSLIRDSNQPQHF.

The chain has TRBV9 and TRBJ2-1; 15 bases align to TRBD2. The CDR3 is made up of 18 amino acids. V lost 4 bases to trimming and J lost 0 bases; unmatched junction nucleotides: 5. Germline V gene data show CDR1 as SGDLS and CDR2 as YYNGEE. CDR3 DNA sequence: TGTGCCAGCAGCCTCGGACTAGCGGGGGGGCCCTCCTACAATGAGCAGTTCTTC. Translated: CASSLGLAGGPSYNEQFF.

This sequence joins TRBV7-2 and TRBJ1-2, with D possibly being TRBD1 (6 bases). The CDR3 spans 15 residues. The V and J ends lost 1 base and 3 bases respectively, with 12 bases between them. Germline-derived CDR1 and CDR2 are SGHTA and FQGNSA. This chain's CDR3 is CASSLGTTGHYGYTF. The CDR3 coding sequence is TGTGCCAGCAGCTTAGGTACAACAGGGCACTATGGCTACACCTTC.

This chain links TRBV5-6 with TRBJ2-2; TRBD2 matches at 9 bases. Germline trimming cut 4 bases from V and 5 bases from J; bases unmatched to any gene: 3. This CDR3 has 14 residues. Germline V gene sequence: CDR1 SGHDT, CDR2 YYEEEE. CDR3 protein: CASSPGLATGELFF. DNA for the CDR3: TGTGCCAGCAGCCCGGGACTAGCTACCGGGGAGCTGTTTTTT. The full variable domain, its missing parts supplied by reference TRBV5-6 and TRBJ2-2, is DAGVTQSPTHLIKTRGQQVTLRCSPKSGHDTVSWYQQALGQGPQFIFQYYEEEERQRGNFPDRFSGHQFPNYSSELNVNALLLGDSALYLCASSPGLATGELFFGEGSRLTVL.

The sample holds a few counts of this clone. J is TRBJ2-1 and V is TRBV29-1, with D tentatively TRBD1 (5 bases). The V gene's germline CDR1 is SQVTM and CDR2 ANQGSEA. The CDR3 is 14 residues long. V was trimmed by 4 bases and J by 2 bases, leaving 12 bases between them. This chain's CDR3 is CSVGGRVPYNEQFF. The CDR3 nucleotides read TGCAGCGTTGGGGGCAGGGTGCCCTACAATGAGCAGTTCTTC.

The J gene is TRBJ2-4, the V gene TRBV6-5; unclear D gene. With 6 bases removed from V and 0 bases from J, the gap between germline ends came to 6 bases. CDR3 length: 13 residues. Germline V gene sequence: CDR1 MNHEY, CDR2 SVGAGI. CDR3 sequence (DNA): TGTGCCAGCAGCACATTAGCCAAAAACATTCAGTACTTC. This gives the protein CASSTLAKNIQYF.

This clone has a handful of counts. The chain is built from TRBV4-2 and TRBJ1-4; 10 positions match TRBD1. V was pared by 7 bases and J by 6 bases, with 5 bases of the junction left unmatched. This CDR3 is 14 amino acids long. Germline lookup yields CDR1 LGHNA and CDR2 YNFKEQ. CDR3: CASTPGTGDEKLFF. The CDR3 coding sequence is TGTGCCAGCACCCCCGGGACAGGGGATGAAAAACTGTTTTTT.